This TCR beta chain was sequenced in a study of T-cell memory formation after mild COVID-19. Points from the study as a whole: Cross-reactive memory appears to have joined, as suggested by some responding clones showing up in pre-infection memory.

Germline CDR1 is LNHNV and CDR2 is YYDKDF (reference sequence). This CDR3 is built from 18 residues. V lost 1 base to trimming and J lost 2 bases; unmatched junction nucleotides: 11. With regard to this clonotype: Antigen specificity is unknown.

TCRdb fed the 5' RACE reads into MiXCR, producing one record per CDR3 protein. This sample has roughly 480,000 distinct CDR3 sequences, with roughly 23% found just once. Source material: PBMCs or a T cell subset sorted from them (not recorded which). The TCR was taken from an adult woman who had mild COVID-19 (a few samples of this study predate the infection). Cell type and time point are not known. The chain recombines TRBV15 with TRBJ2-3; 8 bases are shared with TRBD1. The CDR3 loop reads CATSRVVWDRINTDTQYF. CDR3 nucleotide sequence: TGTGCCACCAGCAGAGTCGTCTGGGACAGGATTAACACAGATACGCAGTATTTT.